This T cell receptor beta chain was captured by sequencing in a study of shared clonotypes between healthy human individuals. Positive CCR7 selection of CD45RO-negative cells yielded the naive CD8 cells, and terminally differentiated effector memory CD45RA+ cells were excluded. The germline V and J ends were trimmed by 5 bases and 1 base, with 14 bases remaining between them. CDR3 length: 16 residues. CDR1 and CDR2 from the germline V gene are SGHVS and FNYEAQ. Profiling relied on immunoSEQ multiplex PCR, and the TCRdb table lists in-frame clones only, not all of them. The sample contains under 1 million clones, about 91% of which appear only once.

The receptor's source is a man aged 25 to 40 in good health. Sequencing was carried out using naive CD8+ T cells sorted from blood. The chain uses TRBV7-6 and TRBJ2-2; TRBD1 might be the D (6 bases). CDR3 DNA: TGTGCCAGCAGCCTTATAACAGGGATGAACACCGGGGAGCTGTTTTTT. Residues: CASSLITGMNTGELFF.